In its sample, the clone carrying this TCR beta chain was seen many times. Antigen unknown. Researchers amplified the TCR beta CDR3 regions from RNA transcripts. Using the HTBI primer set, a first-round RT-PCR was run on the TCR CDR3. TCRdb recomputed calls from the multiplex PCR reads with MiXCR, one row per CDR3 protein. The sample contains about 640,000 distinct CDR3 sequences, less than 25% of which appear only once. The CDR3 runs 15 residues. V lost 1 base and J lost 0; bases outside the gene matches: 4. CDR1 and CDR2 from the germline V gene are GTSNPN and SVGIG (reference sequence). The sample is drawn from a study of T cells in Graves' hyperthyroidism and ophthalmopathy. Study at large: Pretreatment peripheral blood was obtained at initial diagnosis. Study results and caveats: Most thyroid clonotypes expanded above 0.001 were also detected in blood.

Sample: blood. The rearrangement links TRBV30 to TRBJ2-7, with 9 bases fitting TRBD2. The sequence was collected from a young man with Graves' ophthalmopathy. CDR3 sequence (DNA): TGTGCCTGGAGTGATGGTAGCGGGAGCTCCTACGAGCAGTACTTC. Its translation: CAWSDGSGSSYEQYF.